The 19 T cell receptor beta chains reported below all come from one sample, sequenced in a study of T cells after yellow fever vaccination. A single record per CDR3 protein comes from TCRdb applying MiXCR to the 5' RACE reads. The repertoire consists of around 200,000 distinct CDR3 sequences, with approximately 11% occurring once and the leading ten covering 30% to 45%. Sample: CD8+ T cells sorted from PBMCs, taken 15 days after the yellow fever booster vaccination. The receptor set was obtained from a man younger than 35 who received the YFV17D yellow fever vaccine.

The table lists this clonotype with many counts. The V gene is TRBV7-9, the J gene TRBJ2-7, with D unresolved. CDR1 SEHNR and CDR2 FQNEAQ come from the germline V gene (reference sequence). There are 13 residues in the CDR3. V lost 5 bases, J lost 0 bases, and 8 bases lay in between. Written as DNA, the CDR3 is TGTGCCAGCAGCCCACGGAGCTCCTACGAGCAGTACGTC. Translation: CASSPRSSYEQYV.

This clonotype has more than one count but fewer than ten. The chain links TRBV6-5 to TRBJ1-1; no firm D call. V lost 0 bases to trimming and J lost 4 bases, with 12 bases between them. From germline, CDR1 is MNHEY and CDR2 SVGAGI. The CDR3 loop spans 15 amino acids. The CDR3 loop is CASSYSIESPTEAFF. DNA of the CDR3: TGTGCCAGCAGTTACTCGATTGAGTCACCCACTGAAGCTTTCTTT.

This clonotype has ten or more counts. The chain links TRBV5-1 to TRBJ2-2; TRBD1 might be the D (5 bases). This CDR3 has 16 residues. Germline V CDR1 and CDR2: SGHRS, YFSETQ. Trimming stripped 0 bases from V and 1 base from J, with 10 bases between. CDR3 DNA sequence: TGCGCCAGCAGCTTGGAGGGGCCTATGAACACCGGGGAGCTGTTTTTT. It translates to CASSLEGPMNTGELFF.

This clonotype showed up just a few times. The chain employs TRBV12-3 or TRBV12-4 and TRBJ1-2; D uncertain. The V gene lost 3 bases and the J gene lost 7 bases, with 3 bases spanning the gap. CDR3 length: 10 residues. The CDR3 DNA reads TGTGCCAGCAGTTTCTCTGGCTACACCTTC. It specifies CASSFSGYTF.

This clonotype has ten or more counts. V usage is TRBV27 and J usage is TRBJ2-1, with TRBD2 identical over 7 bases. The V segment lost 4 bases and the J segment 5 bases; nucleotides outside the gene matches: 8. The CDR3 has 15 amino acids. The germline CDR1 and CDR2 sequences are MNHEY and SMNVEV (reference sequence). The CDR3 region has the DNA TGTGCCAGCAGTTGGGCGGCAGGGAGGGACAATGAGCAGTTCTTC. The encoded protein is CASSWAAGRDNEQFF.

The chain combines TRBV2 with TRBJ2-3; TRBD2 might be the D (7 bases). The ends were cut back, 7 bases at V and 3 bases at J, with 17 bases in the middle. This CDR3 comprises 15 residues. CDR1 is SNHLY and CDR2 is FYNNEI in the germline V gene. CDR3 nucleotides: TGTGCCAGCACCGAGGAGGGGGGGCAGACAGATACGCAGTATTTT. Amino acid sequence: CASTEEGGQTDTQYF.

The V gene is TRBV6-2 or TRBV6-3, the J gene TRBJ2-2; D is unclear. This CDR3 has 14 amino acids. V was shortened by 4 bases and J by 4 bases, with 10 bases between the two germline ends. Germline V gene data show CDR1 as MNHEY and CDR2 as SVGEGT. CDR3 in amino acids: CASSSLLGTGELFF. For the CDR3, the DNA is TGTGCCAGCAGTTCCCTATTGGGCACCGGGGAGCTGTTTTTT.

This clonotype has more than one count but fewer than ten. The chain couples TRBV27 to TRBJ2-7; D call uncertain. Looked up from germline, CDR1 is MNHEY and CDR2 is SMNVEV (reference sequence). V was pared by 3 bases and J by 3 bases, with 9 bases between. The CDR3 is 13 amino acids. The CDR3 DNA follows: TGTGCCAGCAGTTTCACCGACGGCTACGAGCAGTACTTC. Translating it yields CASSFTDGYEQYF.

This clonotype has at least ten counts. V and J are TRBV12-3 or TRBV12-4 and TRBJ2-2; a possible D gene is TRBD1 (5 bases). V dropped 8 bases and J dropped 1 base, with 23 bases sitting between them. The CDR3 consists of 18 residues. CDR3 in DNA: TGTGCCAGCGGCTCAGTGGGGCAGTATGATTTGAACACCGGGGAGCTGTTTTTT. This sequence encodes CASGSVGQYDLNTGELFF.

This clonotype is classed as medium-sized. CDR3 bases: TGTGCCAGCAGCGATTCGGGGGTCCAAGAGACCCAGTACTTC. This translates into CASSDSGVQETQYF. The genes are TRBV9 and TRBJ2-5; weak D call: TRBD2 (6 bases). The germline V gene encodes CDR1 SGDLS and CDR2 YYNGEE. Between the trimmed V and J ends, which lost 3 bases and 1 base, there was a span of 10 bases. The CDR3 has 14 residues.

This clonotype has only a few counts. CDR3 sequence reads: CASSALGHQPQHF. For the CDR3, the DNA is TGTGCCAGCAGTGCCTTAGGTCATCAGCCCCAGCATTTT. V and J are TRBV12-3 or TRBV12-4 and TRBJ1-5; D uncertain. V lost 5 bases to trimming and J lost 5 bases, with 10 bases between them. CDR3 length equals 13 residues.

The rearrangement uses TRBV11-3 and TRBJ2-5; 9 nucleotides agree with TRBD2. The CDR3 loop spans 16 amino acids. Per the germline V gene, CDR1 is SGHNT and CDR2 is YENEEA. The V gene end was trimmed by 5 bases and the J gene end by 5 bases; junction bases not matched to a gene: 12. The CDR3, as DNA: TGTGCCAGCAGCGAGAGGCGCGGGGGGGATCGGGAGACCCAGTACTTC. Its translation is CASSERRGGDRETQYF.

A few counts support this clonotype. The V gene is TRBV15, the J gene TRBJ2-1, with D perhaps TRBD1 or TRBD2 (5 bases each). Trimming removed 5 bases at V and 10 bases at J, with 15 bases between. Germline CDR1 reads LNHNV; CDR2 reads YYDKDF (reference sequence). This CDR3 comprises 13 residues. The CDR3 DNA sequence: TGTGCCACCAGCGGGGGTCCGGCTAAGGAGCAGTTCTTC. Amino acids: CATSGGPAKEQFF.

This clonotype came up many times. This chain connects TRBV24-1 to TRBJ2-5, with unresolved D. Trimming pared 4 bases from V and 2 bases from J, leaving 16 bases between. There are 16 residues in the CDR3. From germline, CDR1 is KGHDR and CDR2 SFDVKD. This chain's CDR3 is CATSDSPLAGQETQYF. The CDR3 DNA reads TGTGCCACCAGTGACTCACCCCTGGCAGGACAAGAGACCCAGTACTTC.

The chain carries TRBV19 and TRBJ2-5, with D unresolved. This CDR3 has 14 residues. Trimming took off 3 bases at V and 4 bases at J, with 12 bases between the two ends. Germline V gene lookup returns CDR1 LNHDA and CDR2 SQIVND (reference sequence). The CDR3 spells CASSIWVWGETQYF. The CDR3 DNA is TGTGCCAGTAGTATTTGGGTTTGGGGAGAGACCCAGTACTTC. The entire variable domain, with the rest obtained from reference TRBV19 and TRBJ2-5, is as follows: DGGITQSPKYLFRKEGQNVTLSCEQNLNHDAMYWYRQDPGQGLRLIYYSQIVNDFQKGDIAEGYSVSREKKESFPLTVTSAQKNPTAFYLCASSIWVWGETQYFGPGTRLLVL.

The V gene is TRBV7-9, the J gene TRBJ1-2; D uncertain. The CDR3 length is 12 residues. V was pared by 5 bases and J by 2 bases, with 6 bases between. Germline-derived CDR1 and CDR2 are SEHNR and FQNEAQ (reference sequence). CDR3 bases: TGTGCCAGCAGCACCGTAAACTATGGCTACACCTTC. Its translation: CASSTVNYGYTF.

This clonotype was counted only a few times. V usage is TRBV4-1 and J usage is TRBJ1-5, with D unresolved. Trimming removed 0 bases at V and 4 bases at J, with 13 bases between. This CDR3 has 16 amino acids. Per germline, CDR1 MGHRA and CDR2 YSYEKL. CDR3 sequence reads: CASSQELGMGNQPQHF. CDR3 DNA: TGCGCCAGCAGCCAAGAATTAGGGATGGGGAATCAGCCCCAGCATTTT.

The V and J genes are TRBV5-5 and TRBJ2-1; possibly TRBD1 for D (5 bases). V gave up 5 bases and J gave up 9 bases, with 12 bases separating them. The germline gives CDR1 SGHKS, CDR2 YYEKEE (reference sequence). CDR3 length: 12 residues. Written as DNA, the CDR3 is TGTGCCAGCAGTAGAGCAGGGTCTGAGCAGTTCTTC. This encodes CASSRAGSEQFF.

To note about this clonotype: It may be a read error: a sequence one base away is much more abundant. V gene TRBV29-1 combines with J gene TRBJ1-2; D unresolved. Germline CDR1 and CDR2: SQVTM and ANQGSEA. V gave up 4 bases and J gave up 7 bases, with 10 bases separating them. The CDR3 spans 11 residues. The CDR3 is CSVVILGGYTF. CDR3 sequence (DNA): TGCAGCGTTGTCATTCTGGGTGGCTACACCTTC.